This entry describes one T cell receptor (beta chain). Its antigen remains unknown. The mixed lymphocyte reaction cells underwent coculture at 37°C for 6 days. Generated by immunoSEQ multiplex PCR, the TCRdb table keeps only in-frame clones and is missing some. Of 4,900 or so clones listed, 45% to 50% are singletons. These data are taken from a study of siplizumab effects on memory and regulatory T cells. CDR1 and CDR2 (germline): MNHNS, SASEGT. Trimming removed 2 bases at V and 6 bases at J, with 25 bases between. This CDR3 comprises 18 residues. What was sequenced was CFSE-low (dividing) CD8+ T cells sorted from an allogeneic mixed lymphocyte reaction. This chain joins TRBV6-1 and TRBJ1-2; D is possibly TRBD1 (5 bases). This clonotype was sampled from a human donor in good health; the cells came from an allogeneic mixed lymphocyte reaction. Some clones in this sample may be carry-over from other donors' samples. CDR3 nucleotide sequence: TGTGCCAGCAGTGAAAGATTTGGGGGTGAAGGGTTCAGACATGGCTACACCTTC. This gives the protein CASSERFGGEGFRHGYTF.